A single sample gave rise to the 29 T cell receptor beta chains below, sequenced in a study of control samples from healthy donors and cancer patients. The assay was immunoSEQ multiplex PCR, and TCRdb's table has in-frame clones only and misses some. This table holds approximately 210,000 clones, 90% to 95% found once. The sequenced material came from blood. These receptors originate from a man aged 30 to 39 in good health.

The chain joins TRBV12-3 or TRBV12-4 to TRBJ1-1; no definite D call. Trimming pared 1 base from V and 2 bases from J, leaving 2 bases between. The length of the CDR3 is 12 residues. CDR3: CASSLGNTEAFF. The CDR3 coding sequence is TGTGCCAGCAGTTTAGGAAACACTGAAGCTTTCTTT.

The V gene is TRBV6-6, the J gene TRBJ1-1; D uncertain. Trimming removed 6 bases from V and 4 bases from J, with 9 bases in between. The CDR3 is 12 residues long. CDR1 and CDR2 from the germline V gene are MNHNY and SVGAGI (reference sequence). The CDR3 is CASSHLGTEAFF. In DNA, the CDR3 is TGTGCCAGCAGCCACCTGGGCACTGAAGCTTTCTTT.

The genes are TRBV7-9 and TRBJ1-2, with TRBD1 as a possible D gene (6 bases). This CDR3 spans 15 amino acids. Germline assignment: CDR1 SEHNR and CDR2 FQNEAQ (reference sequence). The V gene lost 3 bases and the J gene lost 8 bases, with 19 bases spanning the gap. Here the CDR3 DNA reads TGTGCCAGCAGCTTGTCTGTCAGGGGACTGGAGGGCTACACCTTC. Amino acids: CASSLSVRGLEGYTF.

The gene calls are TRBV25-1 and TRBJ1-1; 8 nucleotides line up with TRBD1. V was pared by 7 bases and J by 1 base, with 8 bases of the junction left unmatched. CDR1 MGHDK and CDR2 SYGVNS come from the germline V gene. The CDR3 is 15 amino acids. CDR3 DNA: TGTGCCAGCACCATCCAGGGGGCCGCGAACACTGAAGCTTTCTTT. It encodes CASTIQGAANTEAFF.

This chain links TRBV11-3 with TRBJ1-1, with 7 bases aligning to TRBD1. CDR1 is SGHNT, CDR2 YENEEA, per germline. V gave up 3 bases and J gave up 5 bases; unmatched junction bases: 3. The CDR3 runs to 13 residues. CDR3 sequence reads: CASSFDRETEAFF. CDR3 DNA sequence: TGTGCCAGCAGCTTTGACAGGGAGACTGAAGCTTTCTTT.

This CDR3 reads CSAGTQWDTEAFF. The CDR3 nucleotides are TGCAGCGCCGGGACCCAATGGGACACTGAAGCTTTCTTT. The chain links TRBV29-1 to TRBJ1-1; TRBD1 might be the D (5 bases). Germline V lookup: CDR1 SQVTM, CDR2 ANQGSEA. This CDR3 contains 13 residues. V was pared by 7 bases and J by 3 bases, with 15 bases between.

The chain couples TRBV5-1 to TRBJ1-2; D gene ambiguous. The CDR3 covers 15 residues. Looked up from germline, CDR1 is SGHRS and CDR2 is YFSETQ. V shed 0 bases and J shed 6 bases, with 15 bases lying between them. The CDR3 DNA sequence: TGCGCCAGCAGCTTGGAGGGAAGTGGAGGCAATGGCTACACCTTC. As protein: CASSLEGSGGNGYTF.

The table lists this clone with a count of one. V and J are TRBV30 and TRBJ1-3; possible D gene TRBD1, 5 bases. V dropped 2 bases and J dropped 4 bases, with 15 bases sitting between them. Germline CDR1 is GTSNPN and CDR2 is SVGIG (reference sequence). There are 15 residues in the CDR3. Here the CDR3 reads CAWSPIGAAGNTIYF. The CDR3 coding sequence is TGTGCCTGGAGTCCCATAGGGGCGGCGGGAAACACCATATATTTT. Together with reference TRBV30 and TRBJ1-3, the CDR3 gives the full variable domain: SQTIHQWPATLVQPVGSPLSLECTVEGTSNPNLYWYRQAAGRGLQLLFYSVGIGQISSEVPQNLSASRPQDRQFILSSKKLLLSDSGFYLCAWSPIGAAGNTIYFGEGSWLTVV.

V usage is TRBV28 and J usage is TRBJ2-1; 8 nucleotides match TRBD2. The CDR3 covers 15 residues. In germline, CDR1 is MDHEN, CDR2 SYDVKM. J was trimmed by 7 bases and V by 3 bases; bases with no gene match: 8. The CDR3 bases are TGTGCCAGCAGTTTTCCGGGGGGGCCCGTGAATGAGCAGTTCTTC. This encodes CASSFPGGPVNEQFF.

This sequence joins TRBV3-1 (or the pseudogene TRBV3-2) and TRBJ2-2; D not certain. Germline V gene lookup returns CDR1 LGHDT and CDR2 YNNKEL (reference sequence). The V gene lost 2 bases and the J gene lost 4 bases, with 11 bases spanning the gap. This CDR3 is built from 15 residues. The CDR3 bases are TGTGCCAGCAGCCAACGTCCACGGACCACCGGGGAGCTGTTTTTT. Encoded protein: CASSQRPRTTGELFF.

The chain couples TRBV7-8 to TRBJ1-1; unclear D gene. V lost 6 bases to trimming and J lost 4 bases, with 9 bases between them. The CDR3 sequence is 12 residues long. Germline V lookup: CDR1 SGHVS, CDR2 FQNEAQ. The CDR3 here is CASSLRGTEAFF. The CDR3 nucleotides are TGTGCCAGCAGTTTACGTGGCACTGAAGCTTTCTTT.

This sequence joins TRBV30 and TRBJ1-3; D remains ambiguous. CDR1 GTSNPN and CDR2 SVGIG come from the germline V gene (reference sequence). CDR3 length equals 14 residues. V was shortened by 1 base and J by 0 bases, with 7 bases between the two germline ends. In nucleotides, the CDR3 is TGTGCCTGGAGTGCAGAGAACTCTGGAAACACCATATATTTT. Translation: CAWSAENSGNTIYF.

CDR3 region: CASSEDRTPVSPLHF. Written as DNA, the CDR3 is TGTGCCAGCAGTGAAGATAGGACACCAGTTTCACCCCTCCACTTT. The chain uses TRBV6-1 and TRBJ1-6, with D possibly matching TRBD1 (5 bases). Between the trimmed V and J ends, which lost 1 base and 9 bases, there was a span of 13 bases. Germline V gene data show CDR1 as MNHNS and CDR2 as SASEGT. The CDR3 runs to 15 residues.

This chain joins TRBV13 and TRBJ2-3; TRBD2 matches 12 bases. J gave up 5 bases and V 1 base, and 10 bases lay outside the gene matches. Germline V lookup: CDR1 PRHDT, CDR2 FYEKMQ (reference sequence). CDR3 size: 18 residues. Written as DNA, the CDR3 is TGTGCCAGCAGCTTAGAAGCTAGCGGGGGGGTGCCCCTAGATACGCAGTATTTT. Encoded protein: CASSLEASGGVPLDTQYF.

This chain connects TRBV6-2 or TRBV6-3 to TRBJ1-1; possible D gene TRBD1, 6 bases. The CDR3 spans 13 residues. V lost 1 base to trimming and J lost 7 bases, with 10 bases between them. Germline values: CDR1 MNHEY, CDR2 SVGEGT. The CDR3 here is CASSYYRDGEAFF. For the CDR3, the DNA is TGTGCCAGCAGTTACTACAGGGACGGTGAAGCTTTCTTT.

DNA for the CDR3: TGTGCCAGCTCACCACCTCCCGGGGAAAAACTGTTTTTT. This codes for CASSPPPGEKLFF. This chain connects TRBV18 to TRBJ1-4, with D unresolved. The CDR3 has 13 residues. The V and J ends lost 0 bases and 8 bases respectively, with 7 bases between them. CDR1 is KGHSH, CDR2 LQKENI, per germline.

The chain recombines TRBV6-5 with TRBJ1-1; the D is unclear. Germline CDR1 MNHEY, CDR2 SVGAGI. This CDR3 spans 15 amino acids. The V end lost 0 bases, the J end lost 0 bases, and 8 bases lay between the germline ends. The chain's CDR3 is CASSYSGRMNTEAFF. The CDR3 DNA reads as TGTGCCAGCAGTTACTCAGGACGCATGAACACTGAAGCTTTCTTT.

The chain employs TRBV5-1 and TRBJ2-1, with no clear D. This CDR3 has 13 amino acids. V was trimmed by 3 bases and J by 10 bases, leaving 14 bases between them. Germline-derived CDR1 and CDR2 are SGHRS and YFSETQ. The CDR3 DNA sequence: TGCGCCAGCAGCTCGCGACTTGATTGGGAGCAGTTCTTC. The encoded protein is CASSSRLDWEQFF.

Details on this clone: Additional DNA sequences in this sample encode the identical CDR3. This chain connects TRBV5-1 to TRBJ2-1, with a weak D call TRBD2 (5 bases). Germline CDR1 is SGHRS and CDR2 is YFSETQ. V was shortened by 2 bases and J by 6 bases, with 6 bases between the two germline ends. There are 12 residues in the CDR3. The CDR3 DNA follows: TGCGCCAGCAGCTTAGAGGGCAATGAGCAGTTCTTC. This translates into CASSLEGNEQFF.

The J gene is TRBJ1-5, the V gene TRBV10-3; no firm D call. From germline, CDR1 is ENHRY and CDR2 SYGVKD. Trimming removed 3 bases at V and 5 bases at J, with 5 bases between. This CDR3 spans 12 amino acids. The CDR3 here is CAISDSYQPQHF. In DNA, the CDR3 is TGTGCCATCAGTGACAGCTATCAGCCCCAGCATTTT.

The chain joins TRBV12-5 to TRBJ2-7; 9 bases fit TRBD1. Trimming took 6 bases from V and 6 from J; bases not matched to a gene: 9. The CDR3 loop spans 14 amino acids. The germline CDR1 and CDR2 sequences are LGHNT and FRNRAP. CDR3 amino acids: CASGIGQGLSEQYF. Written as DNA, the CDR3 is TGTGCTAGTGGAATTGGACAGGGGTTAAGCGAGCAGTACTTC. The full variable domain, completed using reference TRBV12-5 and TRBJ2-7, is DARVTQTPRHKVTEMGQEVTMRCQPILGHNTVFWYRQTMMQGLELLAYFRNRAPLDDSGMPKDRFSAEMPDATLATLKIQPSEPRDSAVYFCASGIGQGLSEQYFGPGTRLTVT.

The genes are TRBV9 and TRBJ1-1; the match to TRBD1 covers 9 bases. The V gene end was trimmed by 3 bases and the J gene end by 5 bases; junction bases not matched to a gene: 2. CDR1 and CDR2 from the germline V gene are SGDLS and YYNGEE. CDR3 size: 13 residues. This CDR3 is CASSATGGTEAFF. CDR3 coding DNA: TGTGCCAGCAGCGCGACAGGGGGGACTGAAGCTTTCTTT.

V is TRBV4-1 and J is TRBJ2-1, with 9 positions matching TRBD2. The germline V gene encodes CDR1 MGHRA and CDR2 YSYEKL. CDR3 length equals 16 residues. With V trimmed by 5 bases and J by 8 bases, 13 bases remained unmatched. Written as DNA, the CDR3 is TGCGCCAGCAGCATAGTTGCGGGGGGGCTTTTCGATGAGCAGTTCTTC. Protein sequence: CASSIVAGGLFDEQFF.

This chain joins TRBV27 and TRBJ1-6, with D maybe TRBD1 (6 bases). V was pared by 7 bases and J by 7 bases, with 14 bases between. Germline V gene lookup returns CDR1 MNHEY and CDR2 SMNVEV (reference sequence). The CDR3 runs 14 residues. Written as DNA, the CDR3 is TGTGCCAGCACCCATAGGGGGGTGAATTCACCCCTCCACTTT. Translated: CASTHRGVNSPLHF.

V and J are TRBV15 and TRBJ2-2; D gene ambiguous. V lost 1 base to trimming and J lost 0 bases, with 6 bases between them. Looked up from germline, CDR1 is LNHNV and CDR2 is YYDKDF (reference sequence). This CDR3 has 15 amino acids. The CDR3 DNA follows: TGTGCCACCAGCAGAGGGGATCCGAACACCGGGGAGCTGTTTTTT. Translation: CATSRGDPNTGELFF.

The V and J genes are TRBV6-1 and TRBJ2-1, with 11 nucleotides matching TRBD2. Germline values: CDR1 MNHNS, CDR2 SASEGT. The CDR3 has 15 residues. V shed 3 bases and J 9 bases; nucleotides not matched to a gene: 7. The CDR3 is CASSEASGGIREQFF. CDR3 DNA sequence: TGTGCCAGCAGTGAGGCTAGCGGGGGGATACGTGAGCAGTTCTTC.

Note on this clone: Other DNA sequences in this sample translate to the same CDR3. In DNA, the CDR3 is TGCAGCGTTGCTTTGGGGGGGGCGGGTAATCAGCCCCAGCATTTT. This translates into CSVALGGAGNQPQHF. The J gene is TRBJ1-5, the V gene TRBV29-1; weak D call: TRBD1 (6 bases). Germline V gene lookup returns CDR1 SQVTM and CDR2 ANQGSEA. This CDR3 spans 15 amino acids. V lost 4 bases and J lost 4, with 17 bases in between. The full variable domain, in which reference TRBV29-1 and TRBJ1-5 provide the parts outside the CDR3, is SAVISQKPSRDICQRGTSLTIQCQVDSQVTMMFWYRQQPGQSLTLIATANQGSEATYESGFVIDKFPISRPNLTFSTLTVSNMSPEDSSIYLCSVALGGAGNQPQHFGDGTRLSIL.

The rearrangement links TRBV4-2 to TRBJ2-2; tentatively, D is TRBD1 or TRBD2 (6 bases each). V lost 0 bases and J 4 bases, leaving 9 bases between the germline ends. This CDR3 is 15 amino acids long. Germline values: CDR1 LGHNA, CDR2 YNFKEQ. CDR3: CASSQEEGGTGELFF. In nucleotides, the CDR3 is TGTGCCAGCAGCCAAGAGGAGGGGGGCACCGGGGAGCTGTTTTTT.

Of note for this clone: One end of the junction varies from germline; a read error may be responsible. The genes are TRBV3-1 (or the pseudogene TRBV3-2) and TRBJ1-2, with no clear D. Germline CDR1 and CDR2: LGHDT and YNNKEL (reference sequence). CDR3 length equals 13 residues. The CDR3 sequence: CASSEDLRYGYTF. The CDR3 DNA is TGTGCCAGCAGCGAAGACCTACGATATGGCTACACCTTC.